These 18 T cell receptor beta chains share one sample of origin, sequenced in a study of T cell repertoires in cytomegalovirus infection. The antigens these receptors bind are not known. TCRdb re-called the reads through MiXCR, storing one row per CDR3 protein. The sample holds 110,000 to 150,000 distinct CDR3 sequences, more than 25% seen once. This material consisted of CD8+ T cells from cultured PBMCs, taken from culture after CMV antigen stimulation. Source of these receptors: a human donor in good health (CMV status not recorded). Some clones in this sample may be carry-over from other donors' samples.

This clonotype came up once. The chain combines TRBV6-1 with TRBJ2-5, with 10 bases that match TRBD1. The V gene end was trimmed by 2 bases and the J gene end by 0 bases; junction bases not matched to a gene: 3. In germline, CDR1 is MNHNS, CDR2 SASEGT. The CDR3 totals 16 residues. The CDR3 coding sequence is TGTGCCAGCAGTGAATGGGGACAGGGGTACCAAGAGACCCAGTACTTC. Protein sequence: CASSEWGQGYQETQYF.

Remarks on this clonotype: A single base separates this from a much larger clone, so it may be a read error. The CDR3 DNA sequence: TGTGCCGGCAGCGGATCGTTGGGGTATAATTCACCCCTCCACTTT. Amino acid sequence: CAGSGSLGYNSPLHF. This chain links TRBV7-6 with TRBJ1-6; no reliable D call. The germline gives CDR1 SGHVS, CDR2 FNYEAQ. The CDR3 contains 15 residues.

The chain couples TRBV9 to TRBJ1-5; tentative D call: TRBD1 (5 bases). The length of the CDR3 is 17 residues. V gave up 0 bases and J gave up 4 bases, with 17 bases separating them. CDR1 and CDR2 from the germline V gene are SGDLS and YYNGEE. The CDR3 is CASSVGPAGMGNQPQHF. The CDR3, as DNA: TGTGCCAGCAGCGTAGGTCCGGCAGGGATGGGAAATCAGCCCCAGCATTTT.

This clonotype has a handful of counts. V gene TRBV6-5 combines with J gene TRBJ2-7; no clear D gene. The V end lost 6 bases, the J end lost 4 bases, and 10 bases lay between the germline ends. CDR1 MNHEY and CDR2 SVGAGI come from the germline V gene. The CDR3 has 12 amino acids. DNA of the CDR3: TGTGCCAGCAGGTCTGACACTTACGAGCAGTACTTC. This sequence encodes CASRSDTYEQYF.

The chain employs TRBV6-5 and TRBJ1-5, with D unresolved. Germline loops: CDR1 MNHEY, CDR2 SVGAGI. The CDR3 totals 13 residues. V gave up 0 bases and J gave up 6 bases, with 6 bases separating them. The CDR3 sequence: CASSYSKFQPQHF. In DNA, the CDR3 is TGTGCCAGCAGTTACTCGAAGTTTCAGCCCCAGCATTTT.

V is TRBV6-5 and J is TRBJ2-5, with D perhaps being TRBD1 or TRBD2 (5 bases each). V lost 6 bases to trimming and J lost 4 bases, with 15 bases between them. CDR1 is MNHEY, CDR2 SVGAGI, per germline. CDR3 length: 14 amino acids. CDR3 sequence reads: CASSGGGLRETQYF. In DNA, the CDR3 is TGTGCCAGCAGCGGTGGGGGATTGAGAGAGACCCAGTACTTC.

This clonotype was picked up many times. The J gene is TRBJ1-5, the V gene TRBV7-2; 8 bases are a match to TRBD1. The CDR3 contains 16 residues. The V and J ends lost 5 bases and 8 bases, in that order; junction bases with no gene match: 14. CDR1 and CDR2 from the germline V gene are SGHTA and FQGNSA. The chain's CDR3 is CASSPRTGSGYEPQHF. CDR3 coding DNA: TGTGCCAGCAGCCCAAGGACAGGGTCGGGCTACGAGCCCCAGCATTTT. Variable domain in full (rest from reference TRBV7-2 and TRBJ1-5): GAGVSQSPSNKVTEKGKDVELRCDPISGHTALYWYRQSLGQGLEFLIYFQGNSAPDKSGLPSDRFSAERTGGSVSTLTIQRTQQEDSAVYLCASSPRTGSGYEPQHFGDGTRLSIL.

For the CDR3, the DNA is TGTGCCAGTATTACCCGGGGCAGTAGAGGCACTGAAGCTTTCTTT. Protein product: CASITRGSRGTEAFF. The chain combines TRBV19 with TRBJ1-1, with D possibly TRBD1 on 5 matching bases. There are 15 residues in the CDR3. The V gene's germline CDR1 is LNHDA and CDR2 SQIVND (reference sequence). Deletions cut 7 bases from V and 4 bases from J, with 19 bases between.

This clonotype showed up just a few times. The rearrangement links TRBV2 to TRBJ2-5; 11 bases are a match to TRBD1. The CDR3 sequence is 16 residues long. Germline trimming cut 3 bases from V and 2 bases from J; bases unmatched to any gene: 5. Germline lookup yields CDR1 SNHLY and CDR2 FYNNEI. CDR3 nucleotide sequence: TGTGCCAGCAGTGACCCCCGGGACAGGGGGCAAGAGACCCAGTACTTC. This sequence encodes CASSDPRDRGQETQYF.

A few counts support this clonotype. V and J are TRBV5-5 and TRBJ1-4; TRBD1 might be the D (6 bases). Trimming cost V 0 bases and J 8 bases, with 11 bases left between them. Germline V gene data show CDR1 as SGHKS and CDR2 as YYEKEE (reference sequence). The CDR3 contains 14 residues. CDR3 loop: CASSLDRAGEKLFF. CDR3 nucleotides: TGTGCCAGCAGCTTGGACAGGGCAGGAGAAAAACTGTTTTTT.

In this sample, this clonotype turned up a few times. The V call is TRBV28, the J call TRBJ1-5; D is unresolved. The CDR3 runs to 15 residues. Trimming shortened V by 3 bases and J by 7 bases, and 16 bases separated the two germline ends. The germline gives CDR1 MDHEN, CDR2 SYDVKM. DNA of the CDR3: TGTGCCAGCAGTTTCGTAGCGAACGAAATCCAGCCCCAGCATTTT. Its protein is CASSFVANEIQPQHF. The full variable domain, its missing parts supplied by reference TRBV28 and TRBJ1-5, is DVKVTQSSRYLVKRTGEKVFLECVQDMDHENMFWYRQDPGLGLRLIYFSYDVKMKEKGDIPEGYSVSREKKERFSLILESASTNQTSMYLCASSFVANEIQPQHFGDGTRLSIL.

As concerns this clonotype: This may be a read error, as it is one base from a much larger clone. The J gene is TRBJ1-1, the V gene TRBV6-6; D gene ambiguous. This CDR3 has 11 residues. Germline CDR1 is MNHNY and CDR2 is SVGAGI (reference sequence). Trimming stripped 6 bases from V and 10 bases from J, with 12 bases between. CDR3 protein: CASRSILLAFF. The CDR3, as DNA: TGTGCCAGCAGGTCGATTCTATTAGCTTTCTTT.

This clonotype was seen a few times. CDR3 DNA: TGTGCCAGCAGCTTCGGTCCGGCGGGGGAGCTGTTTTTT. Protein product: CASSFGPAGELFF. The chain recombines TRBV7-9 with TRBJ2-2; D gene unclear. Germline CDR1 reads SEHNR; CDR2 reads FQNEAQ (reference sequence). V gave up 3 bases and J gave up 8 bases, with 10 bases separating them. CDR3 length equals 13 residues.

This chain connects TRBV12-3 or TRBV12-4 to TRBJ2-2; 8 bases are shared with TRBD2. J gave up 5 bases and V 0 bases, and 2 bases lay outside the gene matches. The CDR3 has 15 amino acids. CDR3 in DNA: TGTGCCAGCAGTTTAGCGCGGGGGGTTACCGGGGAGCTGTTTTTT. Amino acid sequence: CASSLARGVTGELFF.

This clonotype was detected only a few times. DNA of the CDR3: TGTGCCAGCAGTCCTTATGAGGGCGGTGAAGCTTTCTTT. This codes for CASSPYEGGEAFF. J is TRBJ1-1 and V is TRBV5-4; D unclear. Germline V gene data show CDR1 as SGHNT and CDR2 as YYREEE (reference sequence). The CDR3 has 13 amino acids. V lost 5 bases, J lost 7 bases, and 15 bases lay in between.

This chain joins TRBV12-3 or TRBV12-4 and TRBJ1-2; D is uncertain. The ends were cut back, 1 base at V and 4 bases at J, with 10 bases in the middle. CDR3 size: 14 residues. For the CDR3, the DNA is TGTGCCAGCAGTTTAGTGGGCAGTAGCTATGGCTACACCTTC. Amino acid sequence: CASSLVGSSYGYTF.

The chain employs TRBV6-1 and TRBJ2-5; a weak D match, TRBD2 (5 bases). V was cut by 6 bases and J by 4 bases, with 12 bases left in between. Germline V lookup: CDR1 MNHNS, CDR2 SASEGT. This CDR3 has 13 residues. The CDR3: CASREMRAETQYF. In nucleotides, the CDR3 is TGTGCCAGCAGGGAAATGCGGGCAGAGACCCAGTACTTC.

This clonotype was found a few times. The chain links TRBV19 to TRBJ2-3; D remains unclear. Germline assignment: CDR1 LNHDA and CDR2 SQIVND (reference sequence). With 9 bases removed from V and 6 bases from J, the gap between germline ends came to 16 bases. The CDR3 has 13 amino acids. CDR3 sequence reads: CASAGWDKDTQYF. CDR3 nucleotides: TGTGCCAGCGCCGGTTGGGATAAGGATACGCAGTATTTT.